Following are 30 T cell receptor beta chains from one sample sequenced in a study of graft-versus-host responses after intestinal transplantation. Sequenced by immunoSEQ multiplex PCR; TCRdb stores in-frame clones only, minus some. The sample has tens of thousands of clones, 80% to 90% seen once; the top ten hold less than 2%. Sequencing used PBMCs, obtained 26 days after transplant. These TCRs come from a human patient who received an intestinal transplant, so some T cells may come from the graft donor.

The gene calls are TRBV18 and TRBJ2-7; 9 nucleotides align to TRBD2. CDR1 is KGHSH, CDR2 LQKENI, per germline. The CDR3 totals 17 residues. J gave up 3 bases and V 3 bases, and 12 bases lay outside the gene matches. In DNA, the CDR3 is TGTGCCAGCTCACCGGTTGCGGGAGGGCTCCGCGTCTACGAGCAGTACTTC. As protein: CASSPVAGGLRVYEQYF. Based on the CDR3 plus reference TRBV18 and TRBJ2-7, the full variable domain is NAGVMQNPRHLVRRRGQEARLRCSPMKGHSHVYWYRQLPEEGLKFMVYLQKENIIDESGMPKERFSAEFPKEGPSILRIQQVVRGDSAAYFCASSPVAGGLRVYEQYFGPGTRLTVT.

The chain has TRBV28 and TRBJ2-2; the D gene is possibly TRBD1 (6 bases). The ends were cut back, 5 bases at V and 1 base at J, with 8 bases in the middle. This CDR3 is 14 amino acids long. The V gene's germline CDR1 is MDHEN and CDR2 SYDVKM. CDR3 in DNA: TGTGCCAGCAGTCTGACAGGGAACACCGGGGAGCTGTTTTTT. Protein sequence: CASSLTGNTGELFF.

The chain links TRBV9 to TRBJ2-2; 11 bases map to TRBD1. CDR1 and CDR2 (germline): SGDLS, YYNGEE. The CDR3 is 19 residues long. V trimming: 4 bases; J trimming: 3 bases; junction bases outside the gene matches: 14. The CDR3 loop reads CASSPHSIPGQGDTGELFF. CDR3 DNA sequence: TGTGCCAGCAGCCCTCACTCGATTCCGGGACAGGGGGACACCGGGGAGCTGTTTTTT.

This sequence joins TRBV4-3 and TRBJ2-2; tentative D call: TRBD1 (6 bases). The length of the CDR3 is 14 residues. V lost 4 bases, J lost 6 bases, and 12 bases lay in between. CDR1 and CDR2 from the germline V gene are LGHNA and YSLEER. The CDR3 here is CASSLEAGAGELFF. CDR3 in DNA: TGCGCCAGCAGCCTAGAAGCAGGGGCCGGGGAGCTGTTTTTT.

The rearrangement joins TRBV19 to TRBJ1-5; the D is unclear. The CDR3 runs to 17 residues. V lost 0 bases, J lost 0 bases, and 12 bases lay in between. CDR1 is LNHDA and CDR2 is SQIVND in the germline V gene (reference sequence). The CDR3 is CASSIDANSISNQPQHF. For the CDR3, the DNA is TGTGCCAGTAGTATAGATGCAAACAGTATTAGCAATCAGCCCCAGCATTTT. Full variable domain (missing parts from reference TRBV19 and TRBJ1-5): DGGITQSPKYLFRKEGQNVTLSCEQNLNHDAMYWYRQDPGQGLRLIYYSQIVNDFQKGDIAEGYSVSREKKESFPLTVTSAQKNPTAFYLCASSIDANSISNQPQHFGDGTRLSIL.

Written as DNA, the CDR3 is TGCGCCAGCAGTACGGGGGTCGGCTACGAGCAGTACTTC. It specifies CASSTGVGYEQYF. The V gene is TRBV10-1, the J gene TRBJ2-7, with D possibly matching TRBD2 (6 bases). The ends were cut back, 5 bases at V and 3 bases at J, with 11 bases in the middle. The CDR3 length is 13 residues. The germline V gene encodes CDR1 WNHNN and CDR2 SYGVQD (reference sequence).

J is TRBJ1-2 and V is TRBV7-2, with D perhaps TRBD1 (5 bases). Per the germline V gene, CDR1 is SGHTA and CDR2 is FQGNSA. V gave up 1 base and J gave up 8 bases, with 20 bases separating them. There are 16 residues in the CDR3. CDR3 DNA sequence: TGTGCCAGCAGCTTAGACTCCGTGGGACTAGTGGGGGGCTACACCTTC. Translating gives CASSLDSVGLVGGYTF.

The CDR3 sequence: CAWSPRRGLRGNEQFF. The CDR3 DNA sequence: TGTGCCTGGAGTCCACGGAGGGGACTAAGGGGCAATGAGCAGTTCTTC. V and J are TRBV30 and TRBJ2-1; 7 positions agree with TRBD2. CDR3 length: 16 amino acids. V dropped 2 bases and J dropped 6; count of bases not matched to a gene: 13. Germline loops: CDR1 GTSNPN, CDR2 SVGIG (reference sequence). The variable domain in full, with the rest retrieved from reference TRBV30 and TRBJ2-1, is SQTIHQWPATLVQPVGSPLSLECTVEGTSNPNLYWYRQAAGRGLQLLFYSVGIGQISSEVPQNLSASRPQDRQFILSSKKLLLSDSGFYLCAWSPRRGLRGNEQFFGPGTRLTVL.

This chain links TRBV28 with TRBJ2-1; 9 bases match TRBD2. The germline CDR1 and CDR2 sequences are MDHEN and SYDVKM. Losses at the gene ends were 5 bases for V and 8 bases for J; bases not matched to a gene: 7. This CDR3 is built from 14 residues. The chain's CDR3 is CASSVGGGVDEQFF. As DNA, the CDR3 is TGTGCCAGCAGTGTTGGCGGGGGGGTAGATGAGCAGTTCTTC.

The CDR3 DNA reads as TGCGCCAGCAGCCAAGGGCTCCATGCAGATACGCAGTATTTT. Translating gives CASSQGLHADTQYF. The chain recombines TRBV4-1 with TRBJ2-3; D is unresolved. This CDR3 is built from 14 residues. Germline CDR1 MGHRA, CDR2 YSYEKL. Trimming took off 1 base at V and 4 bases at J, with 9 bases between the two ends.

The chain employs TRBV30 and TRBJ2-7; 8 bases agree with TRBD2. Trimming at V came to 2 bases and at J to 6 bases, leaving 3 bases not matched to a gene. The CDR3 covers 12 residues. Germline V lookup: CDR1 GTSNPN, CDR2 SVGIG (reference sequence). CDR3: CAWSPGGVEQYV. In nucleotides, the CDR3 is TGTGCCTGGAGTCCGGGGGGGGTCGAGCAGTACGTC.

The rearrangement links TRBV19 to TRBJ2-7, with 7 nucleotides matching TRBD1. After removal of 5 bases from V and 0 bases from J, the junction contained 16 bases not matched to a gene. CDR3 length equals 18 residues. Germline CDR1 and CDR2: LNHDA and SQIVND (reference sequence). The CDR3 DNA reads TGTGCCAGTAGTCCCCGACCTCTCCCCCGGGACAGCTCCTACGAGCAGTACTTC. Translated, it gives CASSPRPLPRDSSYEQYF.

The chain recombines TRBV29-1 with TRBJ2-2; unclear D gene. The CDR3 consists of 14 residues. In germline, CDR1 is SQVTM, CDR2 ANQGSEA. Trimming removed 5 bases at V and 4 bases at J, with 14 bases between. CDR3 loop: CSVLSDGATGELFF. The DNA of the CDR3 is TGCAGCGTTTTGTCCGACGGAGCCACCGGGGAGCTGTTTTTT.

This chain joins TRBV10-3 and TRBJ2-1; maybe TRBD2 (5 bases). The CDR3 is made up of 17 amino acids. The V gene's germline CDR1 is ENHRY and CDR2 SYGVKD. The ends were cut back, 0 bases at V and 1 base at J, with 13 bases in the middle. CDR3 in DNA: TGTGCCATCAGTGAGTCGAATCGGGATAGGTCCTACAATGAGCAGTTCTTC. This encodes CAISESNRDRSYNEQFF.

The chain couples TRBV28 to TRBJ1-3, with D hard to call. Looked up from germline, CDR1 is MDHEN and CDR2 is SYDVKM. Between the trimmed V and J ends, which lost 5 bases and 2 bases, there was a span of 10 bases. The CDR3 is 14 residues long. Written as DNA, the CDR3 is TGTGCCAGCAGTATGGCCCTGCCTGGAAACACCATATATTTT. Protein sequence: CASSMALPGNTIYF.

This clone has only one observation. This chain links TRBV7-9 with TRBJ1-6; TRBD1 aligns across 7 bases. Per germline, CDR1 SEHNR and CDR2 FQNEAQ (reference sequence). The CDR3 runs 16 residues. V shed 1 base and J 10 bases; nucleotides not matched to a gene: 10. In DNA, the CDR3 is TGTGCCAGCAGCTTAGTAGGTGGACAGGAGGGGTCACCCCTCCACTTT. Protein: CASSLVGGQEGSPLHF.

The chain links TRBV11-2 to TRBJ1-2; the D gene is possibly TRBD1 (6 bases). Deletions cut 4 bases from V and 4 bases from J, with 16 bases between. CDR3 length: 15 residues. Germline CDR1 reads SGHAT; CDR2 reads FQNNGV. CDR3 protein: CASSSGWSDSYGYTF. The CDR3 DNA sequence: TGTGCCAGCAGCTCAGGTTGGTCGGACAGCTATGGCTACACCTTC.

The chain is built from TRBV2 and TRBJ2-7, with D possibly being TRBD1 (6 bases). The CDR3 is 13 amino acids. V dropped 8 bases and J dropped 0 bases, with 11 bases sitting between them. Germline-derived CDR1 and CDR2 are SNHLY and FYNNEI. CDR3 residues: CASYPTGSYEQYF. In DNA, the CDR3 is TGTGCCAGCTACCCGACAGGCTCCTACGAGCAGTACTTC.

This chain uses TRBV6-1 with TRBJ1-2, with D perhaps TRBD1 (5 bases). The CDR3 covers 15 residues. Germline V gene lookup returns CDR1 MNHNS and CDR2 SASEGT. V was shortened by 5 bases and J by 8 bases, with 21 bases between the two germline ends. The CDR3: CASSPKGLGAGGYTF. The DNA of the CDR3 is TGTGCCAGCAGTCCTAAAGGATTAGGGGCGGGAGGCTACACCTTC.

This sequence joins TRBV18 and TRBJ2-3; D is unclear. Germline V gives CDR1 KGHSH, CDR2 LQKENI. The CDR3 extends over 16 amino acids. V lost 2 bases, J lost 2 bases, and 14 bases lay in between. In DNA, the CDR3 is TGTGCCAGCTCACCATTGAGTCGGGTATCCACAGATACGCAGTATTTT. Amino acids: CASSPLSRVSTDTQYF.

CDR3 amino acids: CASSALTGIETQYF. The CDR3, as DNA: TGTGCCAGCAGCGCTCTTACAGGGATCGAGACCCAGTACTTC. The J gene is TRBJ2-5, the V gene TRBV9; D is possibly TRBD1 (6 bases). V lost 3 bases and J 5 bases, leaving 14 bases between the germline ends. This CDR3 contains 14 residues. Germline CDR1 reads SGDLS; CDR2 reads YYNGEE. Filled out from reference TRBV9 and TRBJ2-5, the complete variable domain reads DSGVTQTPKHLITATGQRVTLRCSPRSGDLSVYWYQQSLDQGLQFLIQYYNGEERAKGNILERFSAQQFPDLHSELNLSSLELGDSALYFCASSALTGIETQYFGPGTRLLVL.

This clone has just a few counts. This chain links TRBV28 with TRBJ2-2; unclear D gene. Trimming stripped 2 bases from V and 7 bases from J, with 8 bases between. CDR3 length equals 13 residues. The germline CDR1 and CDR2 sequences are MDHEN and SYDVKM. The CDR3, as DNA: TGTGCCAGCAGTTTAGCTAATCTCGGGGAGCTGTTTTTT. It specifies CASSLANLGELFF.

The chain is built from TRBV11-2 and TRBJ1-5, with a possible D match to TRBD1 (5 bases). This CDR3 comprises 15 residues. Trimming took 5 bases from V and 0 from J, leaving 11 bases between them. The germline gives CDR1 SGHAT, CDR2 FQNNGV. DNA of the CDR3: TGTGCCAGCAGCCTAGGGGAGGATAGCAATCAGCCCCAGCATTTT. Translating gives CASSLGEDSNQPQHF.

The chain links TRBV7-6 to TRBJ2-1, with D maybe TRBD2 (6 bases). The V gene lost 1 base and the J gene lost 2 bases, with 6 bases spanning the gap. The CDR3 runs 14 residues. Germline values: CDR1 SGHVS, CDR2 FNYEAQ. The CDR3 bases are TGTGCCAGCAGCTTAGTAGCGGCCTACAATGAGCAGTTCTTC. Residues: CASSLVAAYNEQFF.

The genes are TRBV15 and TRBJ1-5, with D perhaps TRBD1 (6 bases). V was pared by 3 bases and J by 7 bases, with 16 bases between. The CDR3 consists of 15 residues. In germline, CDR1 is LNHNV, CDR2 YYDKDF (reference sequence). CDR3 sequence (DNA): TGTGCCACCAGCAGCCGGGGGGCAGAGGGACAGCCCCAGCATTTT. It specifies CATSSRGAEGQPQHF.

The chain employs TRBV5-4 and TRBJ1-2, with D possibly TRBD1 on 5 matching bases. The germline V and J ends were trimmed by 4 bases and 4 bases, with 14 bases remaining between them. Germline loops: CDR1 SGHNT, CDR2 YYREEE (reference sequence). The length of the CDR3 is 14 residues. CDR3 bases: TGTGCCAGCAGCCCCGCGCAGGGAATCTATGGCTACACCTTC. Protein sequence: CASSPAQGIYGYTF. Full variable domain (remainder filled in from reference TRBV5-4 and TRBJ1-2): ETGVTQSPTHLIKTRGQQVTLRCSSQSGHNTVSWYQQALGQGPQFIFQYYREEENGRGNFPPRFSGLQFPNYSSELNVNALELDDSALYLCASSPAQGIYGYTFGSGTRLTVV.

The J gene is TRBJ2-2, the V gene TRBV14, with 8 bases aligning to TRBD1. The CDR3 extends over 16 amino acids. The junction had 4 bases not matched to a gene; V was cut back by 3 bases and J by 1 base. CDR1 and CDR2 from the germline V gene are SGHDN and FVKESK. The CDR3 DNA reads as TGTGCCAGCAGCCATGAGGACAGGGAGAACACCGGGGAGCTGTTTTTT. As protein: CASSHEDRENTGELFF. Using reference TRBV14 and TRBJ2-2 for the parts outside the CDR3, the full variable domain is EAGVTQFPSHSVIEKGQTVTLRCDPISGHDNLYWYRRVMGKEIKFLLHFVKESKQDESGMPNNRFLAERTGGTYSTLKVQPAELEDSGVYFCASSHEDRENTGELFFGEGSRLTVL.

The chain has TRBV25-1 and TRBJ2-3; 13 nucleotides agree with TRBD2. J gave up 5 bases and V 6 bases, and 2 bases lay outside the gene matches. This CDR3 region has 14 residues. Germline CDR1 reads MGHDK; CDR2 reads SYGVNS. CDR3 nucleotides: TGTGCCAGCAGGACTAGCGGGGGGTTAGATACGCAGTATTTT. Protein product: CASRTSGGLDTQYF.

The chain couples TRBV29-1 to TRBJ2-7; 11 bases match TRBD2. The CDR3 runs 15 residues. Germline CDR1 SQVTM, CDR2 ANQGSEA. The J segment lost 3 bases and the V segment lost 0 bases, leaving 4 bases of the junction unmatched. In nucleotides, the CDR3 is TGCAGCGTTGAAGACACTAGCGGGAGTGACTACGAGCAGTACTTC. This sequence encodes CSVEDTSGSDYEQYF.

CDR3 sequence reads: CASSQVFQHGTSPETQYF. CDR3 bases: TGCGCCAGCAGCCAAGTCTTTCAGCACGGGACTAGCCCAGAGACCCAGTACTTC. V and J are TRBV4-1 and TRBJ2-5; 9 bases match TRBD2. The CDR3 extends over 18 amino acids. Germline V gives CDR1 MGHRA, CDR2 YSYEKL. The trim removed 1 base at V and 4 bases at J, leaving 13 bases unmatched.